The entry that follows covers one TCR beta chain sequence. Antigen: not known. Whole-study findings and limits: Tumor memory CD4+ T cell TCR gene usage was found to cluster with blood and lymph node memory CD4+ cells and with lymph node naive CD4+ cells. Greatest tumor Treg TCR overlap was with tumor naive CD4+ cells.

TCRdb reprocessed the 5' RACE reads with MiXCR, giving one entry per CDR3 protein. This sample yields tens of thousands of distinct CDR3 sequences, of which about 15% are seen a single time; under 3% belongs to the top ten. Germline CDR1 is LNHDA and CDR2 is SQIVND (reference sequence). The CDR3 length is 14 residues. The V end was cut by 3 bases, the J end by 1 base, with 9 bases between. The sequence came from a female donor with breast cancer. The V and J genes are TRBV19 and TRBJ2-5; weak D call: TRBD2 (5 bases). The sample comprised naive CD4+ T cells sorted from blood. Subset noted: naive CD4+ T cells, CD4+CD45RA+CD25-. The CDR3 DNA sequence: TGTGCCAGTAGTATCGGCGGGCGCCAAGAGACCCAGTACTTC. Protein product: CASSIGGRQETQYF.